Below are 21 T cell receptor beta chains sequenced from a single sample in a study of T-cell reconstitution after alpha-beta-depleted transplantation in children. Preparing the TCRbeta library involved the use of unique molecular identifiers. MiXCR, run by TCRdb on the PCR reads, gives a single entry per CDR3 protein. The sample holds approximately 89,000 distinct CDR3 sequences; 15% are singletons and the top ten take about 19%. Sequenced material: PBMCs, mostly from graft donor cells, taken 180 days after TCRalphabeta/CD19-depleted stem cell transplant. The receptors come from a male patient aged 2 to 9 who had a stem cell transplant for acute lymphoblastic leukemia, so the T cells may come from the graft donor.

The gene calls are TRBV10-3 and TRBJ2-7, with 7 bases fitting TRBD1. CDR3 length: 13 residues. The V gene's germline CDR1 is ENHRY and CDR2 SYGVKD. V lost 10 bases, J lost 6 bases, and 12 bases stayed unmatched. This chain's CDR3 is CASQSGQSGEQYF. The CDR3 coding sequence is TGTGCCAGTCAATCGGGACAGTCGGGCGAGCAGTACTTC.

The CDR3 loop reads CSARQVNTGELFF. CDR3 DNA sequence: TGCAGTGCTCGGCAGGTTAACACCGGGGAGCTGTTTTTT. The chain is built from TRBV20-1 and TRBJ2-2; D call uncertain. CDR1 and CDR2 from the germline V gene are DFQATT and SNEGSKA (reference sequence). The CDR3 loop spans 13 amino acids. Trimming shortened V by 5 bases and J by 2 bases, and 9 bases separated the two germline ends.

The rearrangement uses TRBV12-3 or TRBV12-4 and TRBJ2-3; no clear D gene. The germline V and J ends were trimmed by 6 bases and 5 bases, with 3 bases remaining between them. CDR3 length equals 10 residues. The CDR3 DNA follows: TGTGCCAGCAGGGGAGATACGCAGTATTTT. Translating it yields CASRGDTQYF.

This clonotype was detected ten times or more. CDR3 in DNA: TGTGCCAGCAGTTTTGGGACTAGCGGATACAATGAGCAGTTCTTC. Translating it yields CASSFGTSGYNEQFF. The gene calls are TRBV12-3 or TRBV12-4 and TRBJ2-1; 11 positions match TRBD2. This CDR3 spans 15 amino acids. With V trimmed by 3 bases and J by 4 bases, 2 bases remained unmatched.

This clonotype was counted between two and nine times. This chain uses TRBV6-1 with TRBJ1-6, with 7 bases that match TRBD1. The V and J ends lost 7 bases and 6 bases, in that order; junction bases with no gene match: 9. Germline V gene sequence: CDR1 MNHNS, CDR2 SASEGT. CDR3 size: 15 residues. The CDR3 nucleotides are TGTGCCAGCACTAATCTACAGGGGATTAATTCACCCCTCCACTTT. It codes for CASTNLQGINSPLHF.

V is TRBV7-7 and J is TRBJ1-1, with TRBD1 matching over 9 bases. CDR3 size: 16 residues. The germline gives CDR1 SSHAT, CDR2 FNYEAQ (reference sequence). V lost 6 bases, J lost 0 bases, and 8 bases stayed unmatched. CDR3 nucleotide sequence: TGTGCCAGCAGTCCTACAGGGGGCGCAGTGAACACTGAAGCTTTCTTT. Its translation: CASSPTGGAVNTEAFF.

The chain combines TRBV7-8 with TRBJ2-3; 15 bases are a match to TRBD2. Germline loops: CDR1 SGHVS, CDR2 FQNEAQ. This CDR3 is built from 18 residues. Trimming took 5 bases from V and 6 from J; bases not matched to a gene: 12. The CDR3 reads CASSPTFGLAGGRDTQYF. The CDR3 coding sequence is TGTGCCAGCAGCCCCACCTTTGGACTAGCGGGGGGGCGGGATACGCAGTATTTT.

This clonotype was counted at least ten times. J is TRBJ1-1 and V is TRBV20-1, with D possibly matching TRBD1 (5 bases). CDR1 and CDR2 from the germline V gene are DFQATT and SNEGSKA (reference sequence). This CDR3 contains 13 residues. The V end was cut by 6 bases, the J end by 5 bases, with 16 bases between. The CDR3 DNA reads TGCAGTGCCCAATATTTTGGGGGGACTGAAGCTTTCTTT. It yields the protein CSAQYFGGTEAFF.

This rearrangement joins TRBV10-1 to TRBJ1-6; 7 bases fit TRBD1. V gave up 4 bases and J gave up 7 bases; unmatched junction bases: 16. The CDR3 extends over 18 amino acids. The germline gives CDR1 WNHNN, CDR2 SYGVQD (reference sequence). For the CDR3, the DNA is TGCGCCAGCAGTGGGACAAACAGGGGCCTTTTCTCGAATTCACCCCTCCACTTT. Its translation is CASSGTNRGLFSNSPLHF.

This clonotype was seen a few times. This chain joins TRBV12-5 and TRBJ2-2, with a weak D call TRBD1 (5 bases). The CDR3 totals 13 residues. The germline gives CDR1 LGHNT, CDR2 FRNRAP. Trimming left V 1 base short and J 5 bases short, with 5 bases between. The CDR3 region has the DNA TGTGCTAGTGGTTTGGCAGGGACCGGGGAGCTGTTTTTT. Its translation is CASGLAGTGELFF.

The chain couples TRBV5-1 to TRBJ2-1; no reliable D call. Germline V gene sequence: CDR1 SGHRS, CDR2 YFSETQ. The CDR3 covers 15 residues. The germline V and J ends were trimmed by 0 bases and 0 bases, with 7 bases remaining between them. The DNA of the CDR3 is TGCGCCAGCAGCTTGGCTTACGGCTCCTACAATGAGCAGTTCTTC. Encoded protein: CASSLAYGSYNEQFF.

The V call is TRBV18, the J call TRBJ2-7, with 8 bases matching TRBD1. With 1 base clipped from V and 0 bases from J, the junction kept 2 bases outside the gene matches. This CDR3 is 15 amino acids long. The germline gives CDR1 KGHSH, CDR2 LQKENI. CDR3 nucleotides: TGTGCCAGCTCACCACGGACAGGGAACTCCTACGAGCAGTACTTC. This translates into CASSPRTGNSYEQYF. Complete variable domain (other parts from reference TRBV18 and TRBJ2-7): NAGVMQNPRHLVRRRGQEARLRCSPMKGHSHVYWYRQLPEEGLKFMVYLQKENIIDESGMPKERFSAEFPKEGPSILRIQQVVRGDSAAYFCASSPRTGNSYEQYFGPGTRLTVT.

The sample holds a few counts of this clonotype. V gene TRBV12-3 or TRBV12-4 combines with J gene TRBJ2-5; TRBD2 matches 13 bases. This CDR3 contains 16 residues. The V gene end was trimmed by 5 bases and the J gene end by 5 bases; junction bases not matched to a gene: 8. CDR3 loop: CASSATSGGARETQYF. The CDR3 bases are TGTGCCAGCAGTGCCACTAGCGGGGGGGCAAGGGAGACCCAGTACTTC.

There are a few counts of this clonotype. The chain has TRBV27 and TRBJ1-1; D gene uncertain. V was clipped by 2 bases and J by 6 bases, with 10 bases between them. The CDR3 consists of 13 residues. Germline V CDR1 and CDR2: MNHEY, SMNVEV (reference sequence). The CDR3, as DNA: TGTGCCAGCAGTTTAAACCCCCCGTCTGAAGCTTTCTTT. Protein: CASSLNPPSEAFF.

This clonotype was observed a handful of times. The chain joins TRBV6-5 to TRBJ2-4; D unresolved. CDR1 is MNHEY, CDR2 SVGAGI, per germline. The V end was cut by 1 base, the J end by 2 bases, with 12 bases between. This CDR3 is 16 amino acids long. CDR3 loop: CASSYFQIKPKNIQYF. In DNA form, the CDR3 reads TGTGCCAGCAGTTACTTCCAAATTAAACCCAAAAACATTCAGTACTTC.

This clonotype was found a few times. The J gene is TRBJ1-2, the V gene TRBV12-5; tentatively, D is TRBD1 (5 bases). Deletions cut 2 bases from V and 6 bases from J, with 22 bases between. The length of the CDR3 is 17 residues. Looked up from germline, CDR1 is LGHNT and CDR2 is FRNRAP. CDR3 sequence reads: CASGLSAGNFVGDGYTF. For the CDR3, the DNA is TGTGCTAGTGGTTTGTCGGCAGGGAATTTCGTAGGGGATGGCTACACCTTC.

Regarding this clonotype: It may be a read error: a sequence one base away is much more abundant. V is TRBV6-5 and J is TRBJ1-3; D gene uncertain. The CDR3 has 16 residues. Germline loops: CDR1 MNHEY, CDR2 SVGAGI. CDR3 protein: CASSYEGLASGDTIYF. DNA of the CDR3: TGTGCCAGCAGTTACGAGGGTCTCGCCTCTGGAGACACCATATATTTT.

In its sample, this clonotype was seen a few times. The chain combines TRBV27 with TRBJ2-7; no reliable D call. V lost 5 bases to trimming and J lost 3 bases, with 14 bases between them. Germline values: CDR1 MNHEY, CDR2 SMNVEV (reference sequence). This CDR3 comprises 14 residues. The CDR3 DNA sequence: TGTGCCAGCAGTCCCCTGGATAGCCACTACGAGCAGTACTTC. Protein: CASSPLDSHYEQYF.

The chain uses TRBV29-1 and TRBJ2-4; tentative D call: TRBD1 (6 bases). The V end lost 7 bases, the J end lost 3 bases, and 13 bases lay between the germline ends. The CDR3 contains 13 residues. Germline V lookup: CDR1 SQVTM, CDR2 ANQGSEA. This CDR3 is CSASLDSKNIQYF. The CDR3 DNA sequence: TGCAGCGCCTCGTTGGACAGCAAAAACATTCAGTACTTC.

The chain combines TRBV6-5 with TRBJ2-1; the D gene is possibly TRBD2 (7 bases). V lost 5 bases, J lost 15 bases, and 17 bases lay in between. Germline loops: CDR1 MNHEY, CDR2 SVGAGI. The CDR3 extends over 12 amino acids. The CDR3 DNA follows: TGTGCCAGCAGTCCCCGGGGGGCTCCTTCGTTCTTC. This encodes CASSPRGAPSFF.

The chain joins TRBV7-9 to TRBJ2-3; 10 positions match TRBD1. The V segment lost 5 bases and the J segment 5 bases; nucleotides outside the gene matches: 7. This CDR3 has 15 residues. The germline CDR1 and CDR2 sequences are SEHNR and FQNEAQ (reference sequence). The CDR3 region is CASSLGQGKQDTQYF. The CDR3 nucleotides read TGTGCCAGCAGCCTGGGACAGGGGAAGCAAGATACGCAGTATTTT.